The sequence of this T cell receptor beta chain was determined in a study of CD8 T cells in ankylosing spondylitis. Study conclusions and caveats: Blood of patients with ankylosing spondylitis appeared to be characterized by a TCR beta motif of eight or nine highly homologous variants. Disease-linked clones bore a CD8+ phenotype and were relatively rare in peripheral blood. Reactive arthritis synovial fluid and blood previously showed some of these motif variants.

The CDR3 loop spans 16 amino acids. V lost 5 bases and J lost 1, with 15 bases in between. Looked up from germline, CDR1 is MNHNS and CDR2 is SASEGT. It was by quantitative 5'-RACE with molecular barcodes that TCR beta libraries were made. Via MiXCR, TCRdb re-called the 5' RACE reads, giving one row per CDR3 protein. The data show under 250,000 distinct CDR3 sequences, with around 8% seen just once and 4.8% held by the top ten. This clonotype was counted at least ten times. Its antigen remains unknown. The V and J genes are TRBV6-1 and TRBJ1-3; D is perhaps TRBD1 (5 bases). This receptor was identified in a female donor with ankylosing spondylitis or in good health (not recorded which). Specimen: blood, either unsorted or a sorted T cell fraction (not recorded which). The CDR3 nucleotides read TGTGCCAGCAGTCCCCTCCCCGGGGGATCTGGAAACACCATATATTTT. Residues: CASSPLPGGSGNTIYF.